Presented here are 17 T cell receptor beta chains from one specimen sequenced in a study of T cells expressing NK-cell markers. TCRdb re-called the 5' RACE reads and gives one entry per CDR3 protein, without DNA. The sample table includes roughly 450,000 distinct CDR3 sequences. The material sequenced was blood T cells: a sorted CD56 or NKG2C T cell subset, CD4+ or CD8+ T cells, or bulk PBMC T cells (not recorded which). The receptors were sampled from a woman aged 45-59 years in good health.

The CDR3 spells CASSQAHPIKPEAFF. The chain links TRBV4-1 to TRBJ1-1. The CDR3 runs 15 residues. The germline V gene encodes CDR1 MGHRA and CDR2 YSYEKL.

This rearrangement joins TRBV20-1 to TRBJ1-6; TCRdb calls TRBD1, which cannot be checked without DNA. CDR3 length: 14 residues. Germline assignment: CDR1 DFQATT and CDR2 SNEGSKA (reference sequence). CDR3 region: CSASRAGEGSPLHF.

The CDR3 here is CASSFSRGSWNEQFF. This chain joins TRBV27 and TRBJ2-1; TCRdb's D gene call, TRBD1, goes unchecked for lack of DNA. The CDR3 totals 15 residues. Germline V gene data show CDR1 as MNHEY and CDR2 as SMNVEV (reference sequence).

The chain employs TRBV6-5 and TRBJ2-7. The CDR3 consists of 14 residues. Germline V gene data show CDR1 as MNHEY and CDR2 as SVGAGI. The CDR3 region is CASSYGSKIYEQYF.

The J gene is TRBJ2-4, the V gene TRBV5-1; TCRdb names TRBD1, which stays unverified in the absence of DNA. Per the germline V gene, CDR1 is SGHRS and CDR2 is YFSETQ. The CDR3 consists of 16 residues. The CDR3 spells CASSLGTPLAKNIQYF.

V is TRBV7-6 and J is TRBJ2-1; the D call from TCRdb, TRBD2, cannot be confirmed without DNA. CDR1 and CDR2 from the germline V gene are SGHVS and FNYEAQ. The CDR3 length is 22 residues. CDR3 sequence: CASSLGGLAGGPSQLPYNEQFF.

The rearrangement links TRBV5-1 to TRBJ2-4; the TCRdb call, TRBD2, lacks DNA for checking. The germline V gene encodes CDR1 SGHRS and CDR2 YFSETQ. The CDR3 totals 14 residues. This CDR3 is CASSFGDSQRAQYF. Full variable domain (outside the CDR3, taken from reference TRBV5-1 and TRBJ2-4): KAGVTQTPRYLIKTRGQQVTLSCSPISGHRSVSWYQQTPGQGLQFLFEYFSETQRNKGNFPGRFSGRQFSNSRSEMNVSTLELGDSALYLCASSFGDSQRAQYFGAGTRLSVL.

This chain joins TRBV5-1 and TRBJ2-4. The germline CDR1 and CDR2 sequences are SGHRS and YFSETQ. The length of the CDR3 is 16 residues. The CDR3 region is CASSLGVFLAKNIQYF.

The gene calls are TRBV29-1 and TRBJ2-7. Per germline, CDR1 SQVTM and CDR2 ANQGSEA. This CDR3 has 13 amino acids. CDR3 residues: CSVEGTDSYEQYF.

The chain links TRBV12-3 or TRBV12-4 to TRBJ2-1; no DNA is available, so the TRBD2 call from TCRdb remains unchecked. The length of the CDR3 is 14 residues. CDR3 residues: CASLGREGYNEQFF.

J is TRBJ2-7 and V is TRBV2. Germline CDR1 and CDR2: SNHLY and FYNNEI. CDR3 length equals 12 residues. This CDR3 is CASSALAYEQYF.

V gene TRBV6-5 combines with J gene TRBJ2-2. The CDR3 consists of 15 residues. Looked up from germline, CDR1 is MNHEY and CDR2 is SVGAGI. CDR3: CASSYDPSRAGELFF.

The chain uses TRBV6-1 and TRBJ1-2. CDR1 and CDR2 (germline): MNHNS, SASEGT. This CDR3 spans 11 amino acids. CDR3: CASNGRYGYTF.

CDR3 region: CASSPLRGISYEQYF. The V call is TRBV27, the J call TRBJ2-7; the D call from TCRdb, TRBD1, cannot be confirmed without DNA. CDR3 size: 15 residues. From germline, CDR1 is MNHEY and CDR2 SMNVEV (reference sequence).

The chain has TRBV29-1 and TRBJ2-1. The CDR3 extends over 15 amino acids. Germline V lookup: CDR1 SQVTM, CDR2 ANQGSEA. The CDR3 loop is CSVVLGGSSYNEQFF.

This chain joins TRBV20-1 and TRBJ1-5; TCRdb's D call, TRBD1, is unchecked because there is no DNA. Germline CDR1 reads DFQATT; CDR2 reads SNEGSKA (reference sequence). This CDR3 contains 15 residues. The CDR3 sequence: CSARVDRISNQPQHF.

The rearrangement links TRBV5-1 to TRBJ2-1; there is no DNA to check the TCRdb D call of TRBD2. CDR1 and CDR2 (germline): SGHRS, YFSETQ. The CDR3 totals 14 residues. CDR3 amino acids: CASSLISAGLEQFF.